This note documents a single T cell receptor beta chain sequence. The CDR3 runs 16 residues. Germline loops: CDR1 SGHAT, CDR2 FQNNGV. J lost 4 bases, V lost 3 bases, and 4 bases had no gene match. Investigators divided CD4+ cells into CD45RA+ naive and CD45RA-negative memory subsets. The sample comes from a study of shared clonotypes between healthy human individuals. Study context: The plates for each donor numbered three CD4 naive, three CD4 memory, two CD8 naive and one CD8 memory.

An assay was performed, and its level was deep. Some clones are missing from TCRdb's copy, which holds only in-frame ones; the method was immunoSEQ multiplex PCR. Here the sample spans over 850,000 clones, about 84% being singletons. Sequenced sample: memory CD4+ T cells from PBMCs. Regarding subset: CD45RA-negative fraction. The rearrangement uses TRBV11-2 and TRBJ2-3; TRBD2 aligns across 13 bases. The receptor comes from a man aged 18 to 29 in good health. Some clones in this sample may be carry-over from other donors' samples. Written as DNA, the CDR3 is TGTGCCAGCAGCTTTGGACTAGCGGGAGTAGCAGATACGCAGTATTTT. This sequence encodes CASSFGLAGVADTQYF.